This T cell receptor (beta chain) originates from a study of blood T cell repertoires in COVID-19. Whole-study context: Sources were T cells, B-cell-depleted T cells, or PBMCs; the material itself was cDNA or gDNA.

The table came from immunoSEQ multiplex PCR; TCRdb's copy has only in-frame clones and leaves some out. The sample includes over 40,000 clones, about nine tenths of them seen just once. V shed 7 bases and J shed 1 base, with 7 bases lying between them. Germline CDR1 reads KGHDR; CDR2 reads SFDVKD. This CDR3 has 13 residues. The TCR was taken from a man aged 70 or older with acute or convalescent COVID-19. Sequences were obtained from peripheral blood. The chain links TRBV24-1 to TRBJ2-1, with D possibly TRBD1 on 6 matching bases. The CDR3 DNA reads TGTGCCACCAGGGACAGATCCTACAATGAGCAGTTCTTC. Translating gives CATRDRSYNEQFF.